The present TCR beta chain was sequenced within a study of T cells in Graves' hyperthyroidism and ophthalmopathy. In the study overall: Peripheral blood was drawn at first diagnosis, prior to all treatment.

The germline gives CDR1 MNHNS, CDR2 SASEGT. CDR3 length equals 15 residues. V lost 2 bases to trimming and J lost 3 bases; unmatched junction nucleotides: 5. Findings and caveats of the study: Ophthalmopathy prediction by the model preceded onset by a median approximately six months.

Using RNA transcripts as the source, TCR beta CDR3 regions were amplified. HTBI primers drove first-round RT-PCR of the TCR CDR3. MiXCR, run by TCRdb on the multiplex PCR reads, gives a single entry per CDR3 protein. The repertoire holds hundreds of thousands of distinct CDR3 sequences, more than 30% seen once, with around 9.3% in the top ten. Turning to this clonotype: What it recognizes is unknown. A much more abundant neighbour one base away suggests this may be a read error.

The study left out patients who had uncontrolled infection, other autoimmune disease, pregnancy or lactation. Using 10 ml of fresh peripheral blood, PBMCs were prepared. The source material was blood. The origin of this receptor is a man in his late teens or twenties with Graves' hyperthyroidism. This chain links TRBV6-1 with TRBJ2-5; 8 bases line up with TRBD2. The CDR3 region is CASSESGGYEETQYF. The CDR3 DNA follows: TGTGCCAGCAGTGAAAGCGGGGGCTATGAAGAGACCCAGTACTTC.